This T cell receptor beta chain emerged from a study of cytomegalovirus exposure and HLA in healthy donors. Study conclusions and caveats: Altogether, 170 or so TCR beta chains were recorded as cytomegalovirus-associated. Reports described diagnosis of cytomegalovirus status by the classifier as highly specific and sensitive. The CMV antigen specificity of a few CMV-associated chains was confirmed through in vitro analysis.

These donors were members of the roughly 120-subject validation cohort, a group separate from the approximately 700-subject first cohort. The method was immunoSEQ multiplex PCR; TCRdb's version includes in-frame clones alone and lacks a portion of them. The sample lists 150,000 to 200,000 clones; about 85% were seen once. Only a few counts were recorded for this clone. Antigen specificity is unknown. Trimming cost V 4 bases and J 2 bases; bases outside gene matches: 7. Germline CDR1 and CDR2: LGHNA and YSLEER. CDR3 length: 15 residues. V usage is TRBV4-3 and J usage is TRBJ2-7, with 8 bases that match TRBD2. The receptor's source is a man in his thirties or forties in good health and CMV-seropositive. The sequencing sample was made of PBMCs. The DNA for the CDR3 is TGCGCCAGCAGCCCCCCGGGACTAGTTCCCTACGAGCAGTACTTC. It encodes CASSPPGLVPYEQYF.